The 6 T cell receptor beta chains below come from one sample, sequenced in a study of cytomegalovirus exposure and HLA in healthy donors. Use of 60 Vbeta and 13 Jbeta primers characterized the PCR. Libraries were prepared by immunoSEQ multiplex PCR; TCRdb keeps only in-frame clonotypes and omits some of them. The table records about 200,000 clones, around 73% of them present only once. Sequencing input: PBMCs. Source of these receptors: a male donor in good health and CMV-seronegative.

The V call is TRBV9, the J call TRBJ2-2, with D unresolved. Trimming cost V 5 bases and J 1 base, with 9 bases left between them. Germline V gene data show CDR1 as SGDLS and CDR2 as YYNGEE. CDR3 length: 14 amino acids. In nucleotides, the CDR3 is TGTGCCAGCAGTATAGCCCAGAACACCGGGGAGCTGTTTTTT. Encoded protein: CASSIAQNTGELFF.

For this clone: At one end, the junction sequence differs from germline, possibly due to a read error. The V call is TRBV4-1, the J call TRBJ2-3; D uncertain. Germline values: CDR1 MGHRA, CDR2 YSYEKL. The CDR3 consists of 14 residues. CDR3 sequence reads: CASSQDQSTDTQYF. CDR3 nucleotides: TGCGCCAGCAGCCAAGATCAAAGCACGGATACGCAGTATTTT.

This clone was seen only once. The V gene is TRBV7-6, the J gene TRBJ2-5, with 7 bases matching TRBD2. Germline V gene lookup returns CDR1 SGHVS and CDR2 FNYEAQ. The CDR3 spans 15 residues. Germline trimming cut 3 bases from V and 2 bases from J; bases unmatched to any gene: 6. In DNA form, the CDR3 reads TGTGCCAGCAGCTTGTTTCCAGCGGGGCAAGAGACCCAGTACTTC. Amino acids: CASSLFPAGQETQYF. Looking up the rest from reference TRBV7-6 and TRBJ2-5 gives the full variable domain: GAGVSQSPRYKVTKRGQDVALRCDPISGHVSLYWYRQALGQGPEFLTYFNYEAQQDKSGLPNDRFSAERPEGSISTLTIQRTEQRDSAMYRCASSLFPAGQETQYFGPGTRLLVL.

The gene calls are TRBV11-2 and TRBJ1-2; D is uncertain. CDR1 is SGHAT, CDR2 FQNNGV, per germline. Trimming took off 0 bases at V and 2 bases at J, with 4 bases between the two ends. This CDR3 has 13 amino acids. In DNA, the CDR3 is TGTGCCAGCAGCTTAGATTTAAACTATGGCTACACCTTC. This encodes CASSLDLNYGYTF.

V is TRBV4-1 and J is TRBJ2-7, with 13 bases matching TRBD2. CDR3 length: 17 amino acids. Trimming cost V 2 bases and J 4 bases; bases outside gene matches: 8. From germline, CDR1 is MGHRA and CDR2 YSYEKL. The CDR3 protein is CASSQLQGLAGEYEQYF. CDR3 nucleotides: TGCGCCAGCAGCCAACTCCAAGGACTAGCGGGAGAATACGAGCAGTACTTC.

The rearrangement uses TRBV5-1 and TRBJ2-5, with a weak D call TRBD2 (5 bases). The CDR3 spans 11 residues. Germline V gene lookup returns CDR1 SGHRS and CDR2 YFSETQ. V was cut by 6 bases and J by 9 bases, with 12 bases left in between. CDR3 protein: CASTINGAQYF. Written as DNA, the CDR3 is TGCGCCAGCACGATCAACGGGGCCCAGTACTTC.